The 24 T cell receptor beta chains below all came from one sample that was sequenced in a study of cytomegalovirus exposure and HLA in healthy donors. The PCR made use of 60 Vbeta and 13 Jbeta primers. TCRdb keeps only in-frame clones here, not all; method: immunoSEQ multiplex PCR. The data contain about 200,000 clones, 75% to 85% of them singletons. Sequenced material: PBMCs. These TCRs come from a girl between 10 and 17 years old in good health and CMV-seropositive.

With respect to this clone: In the same sample, other DNA sequences code for this CDR3. The genes are TRBV18 and TRBJ1-1; tentatively, D is TRBD1 (5 bases). Per the germline V gene, CDR1 is KGHSH and CDR2 is LQKENI. This CDR3 spans 16 amino acids. The V gene lost 0 bases and the J gene lost 0 bases, with 11 bases spanning the gap. The CDR3 spells CASSPPGRAMNTEAFF. CDR3 bases: TGTGCCAGCTCACCACCGGGCAGGGCCATGAACACTGAAGCTTTCTTT.

This clone was detected a few times. The chain employs TRBV2 and TRBJ2-7; TRBD1 agrees at 7 bases. This CDR3 comprises 11 residues. Germline V gene data show CDR1 as SNHLY and CDR2 as FYNNEI. The V gene end was trimmed by 8 bases and the J gene end by 3 bases; junction bases not matched to a gene: 1. CDR3 protein: CASRDSYEQYF. The CDR3 coding sequence is TGTGCCAGCCGGGACAGCTACGAGCAGTACTTC.

The chain is built from TRBV15 and TRBJ2-3; 10 bases align to TRBD2. The germline gives CDR1 LNHNV, CDR2 YYDKDF (reference sequence). The ends lost 7 bases at V and 2 bases at J; junction bases unmatched: 6. The CDR3 sequence is 15 residues long. CDR3 amino acids: CATTSGGQSTDTQYF. CDR3 DNA: TGTGCCACCACTAGCGGGGGCCAATCCACAGATACGCAGTATTTT. The full variable domain, its missing parts supplied by reference TRBV15 and TRBJ2-3, is DAMVIQNPRYQVTQFGKPVTLSCSQTLNHNVMYWYQQKSSQAPKLLFHYYDKDFNNEADTPDNFQSRRPNTSFCFLDIRSPGLGDTAMYLCATTSGGQSTDTQYFGPGTRLTVL.

This chain connects TRBV5-4 to TRBJ2-5; possible D gene TRBD2, 7 bases. The length of the CDR3 is 15 residues. V was shortened by 0 bases and J by 0 bases, with 9 bases between the two germline ends. CDR1 and CDR2 (germline): SGHNT, YYREEE (reference sequence). CDR3 in DNA: TGTGCCAGCAGCTTGGGGGAGGGGGACCAAGAGACCCAGTACTTC. Translating it yields CASSLGEGDQETQYF. Full variable domain (outside the CDR3, taken from reference TRBV5-4 and TRBJ2-5): ETGVTQSPTHLIKTRGQQVTLRCSSQSGHNTVSWYQQALGQGPQFIFQYYREEENGRGNFPPRFSGLQFPNYSSELNVNALELDDSALYLCASSLGEGDQETQYFGPGTRLLVL.

This chain joins TRBV2 and TRBJ1-2; 7 bases align to TRBD1. The CDR3 totals 14 residues. Per the germline V gene, CDR1 is SNHLY and CDR2 is FYNNEI. J lost 1 base, V lost 4 bases, and 3 bases had no gene match. The DNA for the CDR3 is TGTGCCAGCAGTGTACAGGGGATTAACTATGGCTACACCTTC. As protein: CASSVQGINYGYTF.

The chain links TRBV7-8 to TRBJ2-7, with TRBD1 identical over 8 bases. The CDR3 consists of 16 residues. Losses at the gene ends were 5 bases for V and 0 bases for J; bases not matched to a gene: 9. Germline V gene sequence: CDR1 SGHVS, CDR2 FQNEAQ. Written as DNA, the CDR3 is TGTGCCAGCAGCGGTTGGACAGGGTTTTCCTCCTACGAGCAGTACTTC. It codes for CASSGWTGFSSYEQYF.

As for this clone: One end of the junction is discordant with germline, which a read error may explain. The chain is built from TRBV4-3 and TRBJ2-1, with TRBD2 as a possible D gene (5 bases). The CDR3 covers 16 residues. The germline gives CDR1 LGHNA, CDR2 YSLEER. CDR3 amino acids: CASSQVREGWYSEQFF. The CDR3 DNA follows: TGCGCCAGCAGCCAAGTACGAGAGGGTTGGTACAGTGAGCAGTTCTTC.

This clone was detected a few times. The genes are TRBV30 and TRBJ1-5, with 7 bases fitting TRBD1. The CDR3 sequence is 19 residues long. From germline, CDR1 is GTSNPN and CDR2 SVGIG (reference sequence). Trimming removed 1 base from V and 0 bases from J; junction bases left unmatched: 15. CDR3 in amino acids: CAWSGTTGMRLISNQPQHF. CDR3 sequence (DNA): TGTGCCTGGAGTGGGACGACAGGGATGAGATTAATTAGCAATCAGCCCCAGCATTTT.

This clone was found once. The chain combines TRBV6-5 with TRBJ2-7; possibly TRBD1 for D (6 bases). Per the germline V gene, CDR1 is MNHEY and CDR2 is SVGAGI. The CDR3 runs 13 residues. The V end was cut by 6 bases, the J end by 6 bases, with 15 bases between. CDR3 DNA sequence: TGTGCCAGCAGAAAGGGGGACCCCCTCGAGCAGTACTTC. Its translation: CASRKGDPLEQYF.

This chain connects TRBV11-3 to TRBJ2-7, with TRBD1 matching over 8 bases. The CDR3 runs 17 residues. Germline loops: CDR1 SGHNT, CDR2 YENEEA. Trimming took 1 base from V and 0 from J; bases not matched to a gene: 8. The CDR3 here is CASSLVQGDLYSYEQYF. The CDR3 bases are TGTGCCAGCAGCTTAGTACAGGGGGACCTCTACTCCTACGAGCAGTACTTC.

This clone came up a few times. CDR3 loop: CASSGLASSTDTQYF. The CDR3 DNA reads as TGTGCCAGCAGTGGACTAGCGTCTAGCACAGATACGCAGTATTTT. The rearrangement joins TRBV2 to TRBJ2-3, with 8 bases matching TRBD2. The CDR3 length is 15 residues. The V gene's germline CDR1 is SNHLY and CDR2 FYNNEI. With 4 bases clipped from V and 0 bases from J, the junction kept 3 bases outside the gene matches.

The chain carries TRBV5-6 and TRBJ2-7; 9 bases agree with TRBD1. The germline gives CDR1 SGHDT, CDR2 YYEEEE. The CDR3 has 14 residues. V lost 5 bases and J lost 4; bases outside the gene matches: 7. The CDR3 DNA follows: TGTGCCAGCAGTTTTGGGGACAGGGCTTACGAGCAGTACTTC. Its translation: CASSFGDRAYEQYF.

The chain uses TRBV15 and TRBJ2-5; maybe TRBD2 (6 bases). The CDR3 length is 15 residues. Trimming removed 7 bases at V and 2 bases at J, with 17 bases between. The V gene's germline CDR1 is LNHNV and CDR2 YYDKDF (reference sequence). CDR3 protein: CATTRTGTPQETQYF. CDR3 sequence (DNA): TGTGCCACCACAAGAACCGGGACTCCACAAGAGACCCAGTACTTC.

This chain links TRBV12-2 with TRBJ1-1; the DNA was not used to check the table's D call, TRBD1. TRBV12-2 is a pseudogene locus. There are 14 residues in the CDR3. The CDR3 sequence is CASRLPGGNTEAFF. The CDR3 DNA is TGTGCAAGTCGCTTACCAGGGGGCAACACTGAAGCTTTCTTT.

The chain couples TRBV15 to TRBJ2-3, with 7 bases fitting TRBD1. Trimming took 5 bases from V and 2 from J; bases not matched to a gene: 7. Germline values: CDR1 LNHNV, CDR2 YYDKDF (reference sequence). The CDR3 sequence is 15 residues long. The CDR3 DNA reads as TGTGCCACCAGCGACGAGGGGGCCATCACAGATACGCAGTATTTT. It specifies CATSDEGAITDTQYF. Together with reference TRBV15 and TRBJ2-3, the CDR3 gives the full variable domain: DAMVIQNPRYQVTQFGKPVTLSCSQTLNHNVMYWYQQKSSQAPKLLFHYYDKDFNNEADTPDNFQSRRPNTSFCFLDIRSPGLGDTAMYLCATSDEGAITDTQYFGPGTRLTVL.

This rearrangement joins TRBV5-1 to TRBJ2-2; the D gene is possibly TRBD2 (5 bases). The V and J ends lost 6 bases and 2 bases respectively, with 17 bases between them. Germline CDR1 and CDR2: SGHRS and YFSETQ. This CDR3 region has 16 residues. CDR3 bases: TGCGCCAGCACCAGCTTACCGGGGAGTAACACCGGGGAGCTGTTTTTT. Its translation: CASTSLPGSNTGELFF. Full variable domain (rest looked up from reference TRBV5-1 and TRBJ2-2): KAGVTQTPRYLIKTRGQQVTLSCSPISGHRSVSWYQQTPGQGLQFLFEYFSETQRNKGNFPGRFSGRQFSNSRSEMNVSTLELGDSALYLCASTSLPGSNTGELFFGEGSRLTVL.

In this sample, this clone turned up a few times. This chain connects TRBV10-3 to TRBJ2-6; D might be TRBD2 (5 bases). Trimming removed 6 bases from V and 2 bases from J, with 5 bases in between. Germline CDR1 ENHRY, CDR2 SYGVKD. CDR3 length: 13 residues. The DNA of the CDR3 is TGTGCCATCAGCGGGGCTGGGGCCAACGTCCTGACTTTC. Its protein product is CAISGAGANVLTF.

The rearrangement joins TRBV6-4 to TRBJ1-2, with 10 nucleotides matching TRBD1. Trimming took 5 bases from V and 8 from J; bases not matched to a gene: 8. Germline values: CDR1 MRHNA, CDR2 SNTAGT. The CDR3 is 14 residues long. The CDR3 DNA follows: TGTGCCAGCAGTACCAGACAGGGGGCAGAGGGCTACACCTTC. It specifies CASSTRQGAEGYTF.

The rearrangement uses TRBV7-9 and TRBJ1-2, with D unresolved. V dropped 5 bases and J dropped 8 bases, with 18 bases sitting between them. From germline, CDR1 is SEHNR and CDR2 FQNEAQ (reference sequence). The CDR3 is made up of 14 amino acids. CDR3 sequence: CASSPTPIAGGYTF. The CDR3 DNA follows: TGTGCCAGCAGCCCAACGCCAATCGCGGGAGGCTACACCTTC.

J is TRBJ1-6 and V is TRBV6-9; D call uncertain. The CDR3 contains 15 residues. Trimming took 4 bases from V and 0 from J, leaving 7 bases between them. The germline gives CDR1 MNHGY, CDR2 SVAAGI. CDR3 nucleotides: TGTGCCAGCAGTTTCGGGAGCTCCTATAATTCACCCCTCCACTTT. As protein: CASSFGSSYNSPLHF.

The V gene is TRBV7-6, the J gene TRBJ1-2, with D perhaps TRBD1 (5 bases). The CDR3 contains 16 residues. V lost 4 bases to trimming and J lost 7 bases, with 22 bases between them. Germline V gives CDR1 SGHVS, CDR2 FNYEAQ. CDR3 sequence (DNA): TGTGCCAGCAGCTATGCGGCCGGAGCAGCAGGGTTTGGCTACACCTTC. This sequence encodes CASSYAAGAAGFGYTF.

This chain links TRBV11-2 with TRBJ2-5, with 11 bases lining up with TRBD1. V lost 5 bases, J lost 7 bases, and 6 bases stayed unmatched. The CDR3 spans 14 residues. In germline, CDR1 is SGHAT, CDR2 FQNNGV. The CDR3 protein is CASSPPGQGGTQYF. The DNA of the CDR3 is TGTGCCAGCAGCCCGCCGGGACAGGGGGGGACCCAGTACTTC.

The chain links TRBV7-2 to TRBJ1-6; D possibly corresponds to TRBD1 (6 bases). The V gene lost 0 bases and the J gene lost 10 bases, with 10 bases spanning the gap. There are 14 residues in the CDR3. Looked up from germline, CDR1 is SGHTA and CDR2 is FQGNSA. The CDR3 DNA follows: TGTGCCAGCAGCTTAGCGGACAGCCTGTCACCCCTCCACTTT. Its translation is CASSLADSLSPLHF.

This clone occurred once. This rearrangement joins TRBV11-2 to TRBJ1-1; 8 bases are a match to TRBD1. The trim removed 0 bases at V and 0 bases at J, leaving 3 bases unmatched. The CDR3 loop spans 16 amino acids. CDR1 SGHAT and CDR2 FQNNGV come from the germline V gene. The CDR3: CASSLEGGQVNTEAFF. The CDR3 DNA is TGTGCCAGCAGCTTAGAGGGGGGACAGGTGAACACTGAAGCTTTCTTT.